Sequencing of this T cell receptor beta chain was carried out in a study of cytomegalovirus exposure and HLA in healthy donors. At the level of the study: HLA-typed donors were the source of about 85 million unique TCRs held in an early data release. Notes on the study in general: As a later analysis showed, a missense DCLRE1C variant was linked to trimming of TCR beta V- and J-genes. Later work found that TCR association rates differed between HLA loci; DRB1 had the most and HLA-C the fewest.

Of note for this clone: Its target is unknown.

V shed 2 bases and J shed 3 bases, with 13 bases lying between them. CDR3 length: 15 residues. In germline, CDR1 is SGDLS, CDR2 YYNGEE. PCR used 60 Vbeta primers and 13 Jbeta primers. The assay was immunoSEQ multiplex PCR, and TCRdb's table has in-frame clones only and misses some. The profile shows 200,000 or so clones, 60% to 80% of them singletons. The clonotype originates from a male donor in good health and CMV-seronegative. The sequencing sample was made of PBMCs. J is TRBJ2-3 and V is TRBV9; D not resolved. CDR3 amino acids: CASSVGPSTTDTQYF. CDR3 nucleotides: TGTGCCAGCAGCGTGGGCCCTTCGACGACAGATACGCAGTATTTT.